The next 32 T cell receptor beta chains were all read from a single sample in a study of glioma-infiltrating T cells after dendritic cell vaccination. Time point described: after dendritic cell vaccination, including at tumor progression/relapse. TCRdb's table, derived via immunoSEQ multiplex PCR, lists solely in-frame clones and lacks some. Of about 50,000 clones listed, around 89% are singletons. The sequences come from blood, collected after dendritic cell vaccination. All receptors come from a human donor with glioblastoma.

The chain couples TRBV6-5 to TRBJ2-7, with TRBD2 matching 10 bases. Germline CDR1 MNHEY, CDR2 SVGAGI. The CDR3 contains 15 residues. Germline trimming cut 11 bases from V and 3 bases from J; bases unmatched to any gene: 13. The CDR3 is CAGKELGTSVYEQYF. In DNA form, the CDR3 reads TGTGCCGGCAAGGAGTTAGGGACTAGCGTCTACGAGCAGTACTTC.

V and J are TRBV7-2 and TRBJ2-7, with D perhaps TRBD2 (6 bases). CDR1 SGHTA and CDR2 FQGNSA come from the germline V gene. This CDR3 region has 16 residues. Trimming took off 0 bases at V and 9 bases at J, with 21 bases between the two ends. This CDR3 reads CASSLAFFRGKGTQYF. In nucleotides, the CDR3 is TGTGCCAGCAGCTTAGCTTTCTTTCGCGGGAAGGGGACGCAGTACTTC.

This sequence joins TRBV10-3 and TRBJ2-6; perhaps TRBD1 as D (5 bases). CDR3 length: 16 amino acids. Trimming cost V 3 bases and J 7 bases, with 16 bases left between them. From germline, CDR1 is ENHRY and CDR2 SYGVKD. CDR3 in amino acids: CAISDSPQGFANVLTF. The CDR3 DNA reads TGTGCCATCAGTGACTCCCCCCAGGGATTCGCCAACGTCCTGACTTTC.

The V and J genes are TRBV2 and TRBJ2-2, with D tentatively TRBD1 (5 bases). Germline CDR1 SNHLY, CDR2 FYNNEI. This CDR3 has 16 residues. V was pared by 4 bases and J by 0 bases, with 12 bases between. In DNA form, the CDR3 reads TGTGCCAGCAGTGGCCGTGGGGCAGCGAACACCGGGGAGCTGTTTTTT. This gives the protein CASSGRGAANTGELFF.

In its sample, this clone was seen once. V and J are TRBV28 and TRBJ2-3, with a possible D match to TRBD2 (5 bases). There are 15 residues in the CDR3. Looked up from germline, CDR1 is MDHEN and CDR2 is SYDVKM. Trimming took 6 bases from V and 4 from J, leaving 17 bases between them. The CDR3 DNA reads TGTGCCAGCAGGTCACAGAGGGAGAGGGCAGATACGCAGTATTTT. Encoded protein: CASRSQRERADTQYF.

This clone was counted once. The V gene is TRBV6-5, the J gene TRBJ1-1, with TRBD1 as a possible D gene (5 bases). CDR3 size: 14 residues. Trimming stripped 6 bases from V and 4 bases from J, with 15 bases between. In germline, CDR1 is MNHEY, CDR2 SVGAGI. In DNA form, the CDR3 reads TGTGCCAGCAGACAATCTGGACACTCCACTGAAGCTTTCTTT. This sequence encodes CASRQSGHSTEAFF.

This chain's CDR3 is CSVEPGHGRGYTF. CDR3 sequence (DNA): TGCAGCGTTGAACCGGGACATGGCAGGGGCTACACCTTC. This sequence joins TRBV29-1 and TRBJ1-2; weak D call: TRBD1 (6 bases). Trimming cost V 2 bases and J 8 bases, with 15 bases left between them. Germline values: CDR1 SQVTM, CDR2 ANQGSEA. The CDR3 is 13 residues long. Full variable domain (missing parts from reference TRBV29-1 and TRBJ1-2): SAVISQKPSRDICQRGTSLTIQCQVDSQVTMMFWYRQQPGQSLTLIATANQGSEATYESGFVIDKFPISRPNLTFSTLTVSNMSPEDSSIYLCSVEPGHGRGYTFGSGTRLTVV.

This chain uses TRBV9 with TRBJ1-1, with D possibly matching TRBD1 (6 bases). Germline V gene lookup returns CDR1 SGDLS and CDR2 YYNGEE. V lost 4 bases and J lost 3, with 22 bases in between. The CDR3 is made up of 17 amino acids. Here the CDR3 DNA reads TGTGCCAGCAGCCCCCGGCCGGGACGGAAGGGGGACACTGAAGCTTTCTTT. This codes for CASSPRPGRKGDTEAFF.

As concerns this clone: Different DNA sequences within this sample yield the same CDR3. This chain joins TRBV5-1 and TRBJ2-1; 7 nucleotides line up with TRBD2. Unmatched junction bases numbered 5, after V lost 4 bases and J lost 4 bases. This CDR3 contains 14 residues. Germline loops: CDR1 SGHRS, CDR2 YFSETQ. This CDR3 is CASSPGGGYNEQFF. The CDR3, as DNA: TGCGCCAGCAGCCCCGGGGGAGGGTACAATGAGCAGTTCTTC.

This clone came up once. The V and J genes are TRBV7-2 and TRBJ2-2; tentatively, D is TRBD2 (6 bases). This CDR3 has 16 amino acids. The germline CDR1 and CDR2 sequences are SGHTA and FQGNSA. V was shortened by 5 bases and J by 6 bases, with 19 bases between the two germline ends. The CDR3 region is CASSEPTPLAPGELFF. CDR3 sequence (DNA): TGTGCCAGCAGCGAGCCGACCCCACTAGCCCCCGGGGAGCTGTTTTTT.

The table lists this clone with a count of one. The chain carries TRBV5-8 and TRBJ2-7; D is perhaps TRBD1 (5 bases). The CDR3 spans 17 residues. Trimming removed 0 bases from V and 0 bases from J, with 16 bases in between. CDR1 and CDR2 (germline): SGHTS, YDEGEE. CDR3 amino acids: CASSLGQKKYFSYEQYF. As DNA, the CDR3 is TGTGCCAGCAGCTTGGGACAGAAAAAATACTTCTCCTACGAGCAGTACTTC.

The chain combines TRBV27 with TRBJ1-2, with a possible D match to TRBD1 (5 bases). Germline V CDR1 and CDR2: MNHEY, SMNVEV (reference sequence). Trimming pared 0 bases from V and 1 base from J, leaving 12 bases between. There are 16 residues in the CDR3. Written as DNA, the CDR3 is TGTGCCAGCAGTTTATCTACTGGGGCCGGTAACTATGGCTACACCTTC. Its translation: CASSLSTGAGNYGYTF.

The rearrangement joins TRBV9 to TRBJ2-1, with 8 bases aligning to TRBD1. Germline assignment: CDR1 SGDLS and CDR2 YYNGEE. V was clipped by 4 bases and J by 8 bases; unmatched bases: 8. The CDR3 extends over 14 amino acids. The CDR3 coding sequence is TGTGCCAGCAGCACTACAGGACAGGGACATGAGCAGTTCTTC. It specifies CASSTTGQGHEQFF. The full variable domain, rest sourced from reference TRBV9 and TRBJ2-1, is DSGVTQTPKHLITATGQRVTLRCSPRSGDLSVYWYQQSLDQGLQFLIQYYNGEERAKGNILERFSAQQFPDLHSELNLSSLELGDSALYFCASSTTGQGHEQFFGPGTRLTVL.

The chain has TRBV14 and TRBJ2-1; D is undetermined. V gave up 1 base and J gave up 1 base, with 2 bases separating them. The germline V gene has CDR1 SGHDN and CDR2 FVKESK. This CDR3 comprises 13 residues. The CDR3 protein is CASSQASYNEQFF. Written as DNA, the CDR3 is TGTGCCAGCAGCCAAGCTTCCTACAATGAGCAGTTCTTC.

The chain uses TRBV19 and TRBJ2-1; D may be TRBD2 (5 bases). With 7 bases removed from V and 0 bases from J, the gap between germline ends came to 28 bases. Germline CDR1 LNHDA, CDR2 SQIVND (reference sequence). The CDR3 extends over 20 amino acids. In DNA form, the CDR3 reads TGTGCCAGTACCCCCAAGCCGGTGAGCGGAAGGAGGAGCTCCTACAATGAGCAGTTCTTC. Protein product: CASTPKPVSGRRSSYNEQFF. Combining the CDR3 with reference TRBV19 and TRBJ2-1 gives the whole variable domain DGGITQSPKYLFRKEGQNVTLSCEQNLNHDAMYWYRQDPGQGLRLIYYSQIVNDFQKGDIAEGYSVSREKKESFPLTVTSAQKNPTAFYLCASTPKPVSGRRSSYNEQFFGPGTRLTVL.

The V gene is TRBV28, the J gene TRBJ2-3; D might be TRBD2 (5 bases). Germline V gene sequence: CDR1 MDHEN, CDR2 SYDVKM. V was trimmed by 2 bases and J by 11 bases, leaving 11 bases between them. The CDR3 length is 12 residues. The CDR3 region has the DNA TGTGCCAGCAGTTTAGGGCTAGGAGGGCAGTATTTT. Translating it yields CASSLGLGGQYF. The whole variable domain, remainder taken from reference TRBV28 and TRBJ2-3, is DVKVTQSSRYLVKRTGEKVFLECVQDMDHENMFWYRQDPGLGLRLIYFSYDVKMKEKGDIPEGYSVSREKKERFSLILESASTNQTSMYLCASSLGLGGQYFGPGTRLTVL.

The rearrangement uses TRBV5-1 and TRBJ2-1; 8 positions match TRBD2. CDR3 length equals 16 residues. Germline V CDR1 and CDR2: SGHRS, YFSETQ. Trimming took 2 bases from V and 8 from J; bases not matched to a gene: 12. The CDR3 loop is CASSFFGTRRGDEQFF. The CDR3, as DNA: TGCGCCAGCAGCTTTTTCGGGACTAGGAGAGGCGATGAGCAGTTCTTC.

This clone occurred a few times. V and J are TRBV28 and TRBJ2-7; tentatively, D is TRBD1 (7 bases). This CDR3 comprises 14 residues. In germline, CDR1 is MDHEN, CDR2 SYDVKM. The germline V and J ends were trimmed by 6 bases and 6 bases, with 18 bases remaining between them. The CDR3 spells CASSPEGQLSEQYF. The CDR3 coding sequence is TGTGCCAGCAGCCCGGAGGGACAGCTTTCCGAGCAGTACTTC.

This clone is a singleton in its sample. The chain couples TRBV28 to TRBJ2-5, with 10 bases aligning to TRBD1. The CDR3 is 14 residues long. Germline CDR1 MDHEN, CDR2 SYDVKM. The trim removed 6 bases at V and 2 bases at J, leaving 3 bases unmatched. In nucleotides, the CDR3 is TGTGCCAGCAGGTGGGGACAGGGGCAAGAGACCCAGTACTTC. Translated, it gives CASRWGQGQETQYF.

The V gene is TRBV7-2, the J gene TRBJ2-7; D is undetermined. The V gene lost 3 bases and the J gene lost 2 bases, with 11 bases spanning the gap. The CDR3 has 14 residues. Germline loops: CDR1 SGHTA, CDR2 FQGNSA. CDR3 sequence (DNA): TGTGCCAGCAGCTTTGCGGAGACCACCTACGAGCAGTACTTC. This gives the protein CASSFAETTYEQYF.

This clone was seen more than once but under ten times. V usage is TRBV27 and J usage is TRBJ1-1, with 7 nucleotides matching TRBD1. After removal of 6 bases from V and 2 bases from J, the junction contained 15 bases not matched to a gene. This CDR3 spans 17 amino acids. CDR1 is MNHEY, CDR2 SMNVEV, per germline (reference sequence). In nucleotides, the CDR3 is TGTGCCAGCAGAGGTTATAAGGGGGCAGGGGGAAACACTGAAGCTTTCTTT. It encodes CASRGYKGAGGNTEAFF.

V is TRBV28 and J is TRBJ2-1; no reliable D call. CDR3 size: 15 residues. Deletions cut 7 bases from V and 3 bases from J, with 16 bases between. Germline loops: CDR1 MDHEN, CDR2 SYDVKM. The CDR3 here is CASTYRNVNYNEQFF. In DNA, the CDR3 is TGTGCCAGCACCTACAGAAATGTGAACTACAATGAGCAGTTCTTC.

The chain combines TRBV18 with TRBJ2-3; perhaps TRBD1 as D (5 bases). Germline CDR1 is KGHSH and CDR2 is LQKENI. The CDR3 covers 15 residues. V shed 3 bases and J shed 0 bases, with 10 bases lying between them. The CDR3 region has the DNA TGTGCCAGCTCACCTTACAGGCAAAGCACAGATACGCAGTATTTT. Translating it yields CASSPYRQSTDTQYF.

V usage is TRBV10-3 and J usage is TRBJ2-1; 11 bases are a match to TRBD2. CDR1 is ENHRY, CDR2 SYGVKD, per germline. There are 13 residues in the CDR3. The junction had 5 bases not matched to a gene; V was cut back by 10 bases and J by 6 bases. CDR3 loop: CATVAGGLNEQFF. The CDR3 DNA sequence: TGTGCCACCGTAGCGGGAGGGCTCAATGAGCAGTTCTTC.

The gene calls are TRBV11-2 and TRBJ1-1; weak D call: TRBD1 (5 bases). This CDR3 has 11 residues. V lost 8 bases and J 12 bases, leaving 16 bases between the germline ends. The germline V gene encodes CDR1 SGHAT and CDR2 FQNNGV. The CDR3 loop reads CASRMIGATFF. CDR3 nucleotide sequence: TGTGCCAGCCGGATGATAGGGGCAACTTTCTTT. The full variable domain, its missing parts supplied by reference TRBV11-2 and TRBJ1-1, is EAGVAQSPRYKIIEKRQSVAFWCNPISGHATLYWYQQILGQGPKLLIQFQNNGVVDDSQLPKDRFSAERLKGVDSTLKIQPAKLEDSAVYLCASRMIGATFFGQGTRLTVV.

The chain combines TRBV7-3 with TRBJ1-1; 7 nucleotides align to TRBD1. Germline CDR1 reads SGHTA; CDR2 reads FQGTGA. After removal of 2 bases from V and 1 base from J, the junction contained 1 base not matched to a gene. The CDR3 has 14 residues. DNA for the CDR3: TGTGCCAGCAGCTTACGACAGGGGAACACTGAAGCTTTCTTT. Translating gives CASSLRQGNTEAFF.

This clone was recorded once. DNA for the CDR3: TGTGCCAGTAGTATACGGGTTCTTCATTCACCCCTCCACTTT. Its protein is CASSIRVLHSPLHF. V is TRBV19 and J is TRBJ1-6; D is unclear. The CDR3 length is 14 residues. Germline lookup yields CDR1 LNHDA and CDR2 SQIVND (reference sequence). V lost 2 bases to trimming and J lost 8 bases, with 10 bases between them. Complete variable domain (other parts from reference TRBV19 and TRBJ1-6): DGGITQSPKYLFRKEGQNVTLSCEQNLNHDAMYWYRQDPGQGLRLIYYSQIVNDFQKGDIAEGYSVSREKKESFPLTVTSAQKNPTAFYLCASSIRVLHSPLHFGNGTRLTVT.

The chain is built from TRBV19 and TRBJ1-6; maybe TRBD1 (6 bases). From germline, CDR1 is LNHDA and CDR2 SQIVND (reference sequence). The CDR3 length is 14 residues. Trimming removed 5 bases at V and 7 bases at J, with 12 bases between. CDR3 residues: CASSFTGRNSPLHF. The CDR3 coding sequence is TGTGCCAGTAGTTTCACAGGGAGAAATTCACCCCTCCACTTT.

This chain joins TRBV6-1 and TRBJ1-2; D is unclear. The CDR3 sequence is 12 residues long. V dropped 0 bases and J dropped 8 bases, with 7 bases sitting between them. Per germline, CDR1 MNHNS and CDR2 SASEGT. CDR3 amino acids: CASSEASVGYTF. The DNA for the CDR3 is TGTGCCAGCAGTGAAGCGTCGGTCGGCTACACCTTC.

The genes are TRBV4-3 and TRBJ2-7, with D perhaps matching TRBD2 (6 bases). Germline-derived CDR1 and CDR2 are LGHNA and YSLEER. The V and J ends lost 0 bases and 1 base respectively, with 10 bases between them. This CDR3 contains 15 residues. CDR3 in DNA: TGCGCCAGCAGCCAAGATACTAGCTTATCCTACGAGCAGTACTTC. This sequence encodes CASSQDTSLSYEQYF.

The V gene is TRBV7-6, the J gene TRBJ1-2; D not resolved. Trimming took off 4 bases at V and 5 bases at J, with 17 bases between the two ends. This CDR3 has 15 amino acids. Germline-derived CDR1 and CDR2 are SGHVS and FNYEAQ. The CDR3 region is CASSSPLDGIYGYTF. In DNA, the CDR3 is TGTGCCAGCAGCTCCCCTCTTGACGGGATTTATGGCTACACCTTC.

The chain couples TRBV28 to TRBJ1-2; D is unresolved. This CDR3 has 13 residues. From germline, CDR1 is MDHEN and CDR2 SYDVKM. V was shortened by 5 bases and J by 2 bases, with 9 bases between the two germline ends. As DNA, the CDR3 is TGTGCCAGCAGTCGGACGGGAAACTATGGCTACACCTTC. Translation: CASSRTGNYGYTF.